The source of this T cell receptor (beta chain) is a study of blood T cell repertoires in COVID-19. Study at large: The origin of the acute and convalescent COVID-19 samples was the United States, Italy and Spain. The cDNA or gDNA used as material had been derived from T cells, B-cell-depleted T cells, or PBMCs.

Losses at the gene ends were 0 bases for V and 9 bases for J; bases not matched to a gene: 14. The CDR3 has 17 amino acids. CDR1 and CDR2 from the germline V gene are SGHAT and FQNNGV. Authors' analysis steps: Using reference gene primer amplification, nucleated cell counts were estimated. Profiled with immunoSEQ multiplex PCR; TCRdb holds only in-frame clones, not every one. V, J and clone size are taken as reported in that table, and D and trimming were inferred from the DNA itself. The sample holds 250,000 or so clones; more than 80% are singletons and the top ten take over 4%. The V call is TRBV11-2, the J call TRBJ2-1; 7 bases map to TRBD2. The sample was PBMCs or T cells enriched from blood (not recorded which). The sequence derives from a woman aged 25 to 39 with acute COVID-19. The DNA for the CDR3 is TGTGCCAGCAGCTTAGATTTAGGACTAGAACTTGGTAGTGAGCAGTTCTTC. It specifies CASSLDLGLELGSEQFF.